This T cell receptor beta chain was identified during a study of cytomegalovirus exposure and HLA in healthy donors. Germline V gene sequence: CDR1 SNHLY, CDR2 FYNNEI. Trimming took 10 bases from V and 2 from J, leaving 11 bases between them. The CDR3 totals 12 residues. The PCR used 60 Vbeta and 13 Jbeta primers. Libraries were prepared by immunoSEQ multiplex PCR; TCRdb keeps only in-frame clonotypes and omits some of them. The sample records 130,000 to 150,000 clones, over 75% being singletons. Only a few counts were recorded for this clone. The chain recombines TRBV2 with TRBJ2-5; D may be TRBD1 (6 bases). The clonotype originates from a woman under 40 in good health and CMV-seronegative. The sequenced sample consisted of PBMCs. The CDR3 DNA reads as TGTGCCACAGGGGACCTTCAAGAGACCCAGTACTTC. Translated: CATGDLQETQYF.